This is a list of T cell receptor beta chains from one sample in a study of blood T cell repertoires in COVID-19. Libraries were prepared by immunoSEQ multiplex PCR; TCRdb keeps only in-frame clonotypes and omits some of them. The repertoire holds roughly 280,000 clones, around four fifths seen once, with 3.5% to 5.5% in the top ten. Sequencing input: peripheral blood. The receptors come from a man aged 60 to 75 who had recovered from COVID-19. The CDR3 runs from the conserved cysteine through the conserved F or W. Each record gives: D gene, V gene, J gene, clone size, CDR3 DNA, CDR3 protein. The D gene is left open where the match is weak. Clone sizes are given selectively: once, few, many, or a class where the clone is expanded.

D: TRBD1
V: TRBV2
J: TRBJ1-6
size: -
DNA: TGTGCCAGCGGGGGACAGGGGGTTTCGGGGCGTTCACCCCTCCACTTT
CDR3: CASGGQGVSGRSPLHF

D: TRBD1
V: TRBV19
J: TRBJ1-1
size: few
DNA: TGTGCCCTAGAGGGGGCGGCTTGGCTGGACACTGAAGCTTTCTTT
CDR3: CALEGAAWLDTEAFF

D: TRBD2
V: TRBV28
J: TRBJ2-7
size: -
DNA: TGTGCCAGCACCCCTGCGGGGGTCCTCGGGCAGTACTTC
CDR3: CASTPAGVLGQYF

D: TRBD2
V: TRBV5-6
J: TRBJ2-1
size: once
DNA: TGTGCCAGCAGCTTGGGGTCTAGCGGGGTGTCGGAGCAGTTCTTC
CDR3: CASSLGSSGVSEQFF

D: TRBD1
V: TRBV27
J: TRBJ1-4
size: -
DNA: TGTGCCAGCAGTCGGGCAGGGGGCGTTCAGGGTGAAAAACTGTTTTTT
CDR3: CASSRAGGVQGEKLFF

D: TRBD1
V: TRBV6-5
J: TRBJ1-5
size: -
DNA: TGTGCCAGCAGTTTCCCAACAGGGGGCCAAAATCAGCCCCAGCATTTT
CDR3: CASSFPTGGQNQPQHF

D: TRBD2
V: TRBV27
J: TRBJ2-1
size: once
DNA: TGTGCCAGCAGTTCGCGGACTAGCGGGGCGCACTACAATGAGCAGTTCTTC
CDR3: CASSSRTSGAHYNEQFF

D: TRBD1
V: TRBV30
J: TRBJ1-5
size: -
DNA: TGTGCCTGGAGAGAACAGGGGAATCAGCCCCAGCATTTT
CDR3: CAWREQGNQPQHF

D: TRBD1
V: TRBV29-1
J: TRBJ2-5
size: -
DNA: TGCAGCGTTGTTGGGACAGCCCAAGAGACCCAGTACTTC
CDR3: CSVVGTAQETQYF

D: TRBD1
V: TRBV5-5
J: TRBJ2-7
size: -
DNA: TGTGCCAGCAGCTTGTGGACAGGCTCCTACGAGCAGTACTTC
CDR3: CASSLWTGSYEQYF

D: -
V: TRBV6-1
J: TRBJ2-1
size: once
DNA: TGTGCCAGCAGTGAAAAGGGGGAGTACAATGAGCAGTTCTTC
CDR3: CASSEKGEYNEQFF

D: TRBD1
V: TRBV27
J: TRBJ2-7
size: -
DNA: TGTGCCAGCAGCAAACCCGGGACAGGGGGCAATGAGCAGTACTTC
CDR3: CASSKPGTGGNEQYF

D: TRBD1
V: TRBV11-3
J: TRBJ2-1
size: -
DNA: TGTGCCAGCAGCTTAGCGGGACAGGGTGGTTCCCATGAGCAGTTCTTC
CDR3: CASSLAGQGGSHEQFF

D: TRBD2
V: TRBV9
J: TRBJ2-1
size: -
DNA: TGTGCCAGCAGCCTCCCGGGACTAGGTTCCTACAATGAGCAGTTCTTC
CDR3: CASSLPGLGSYNEQFF

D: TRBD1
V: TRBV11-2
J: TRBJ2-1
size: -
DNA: TGTGCCAGCGGACAGGGGGTCCATGAGCAGTTCTTC
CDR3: CASGQGVHEQFF

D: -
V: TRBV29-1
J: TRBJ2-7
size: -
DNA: TGCAGCGTTGAGAGCACGAGCTCCTACGAGCAGTACTTC
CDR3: CSVESTSSYEQYF

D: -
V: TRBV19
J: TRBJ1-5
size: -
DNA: TGTGCCAGTACCCCGGGGGGAAGCAATCAGCCCCAGCATTTT
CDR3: CASTPGGSNQPQHF

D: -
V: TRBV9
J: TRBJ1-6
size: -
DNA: TGTGCCAGCAGCGTAGGACCCCCGGGGGTGAGTAATTCACCCCTCCACTTT
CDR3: CASSVGPPGVSNSPLHF

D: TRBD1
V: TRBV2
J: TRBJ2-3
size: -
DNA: TGTGCCAGCGTGAAGGGACAGGGGTCAAGGGATACGCAGTATTTT
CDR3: CASVKGQGSRDTQYF

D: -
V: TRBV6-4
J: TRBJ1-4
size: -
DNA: TGTGCCAGCAGCCCAGGCAGAACTAATGAAAAACTGTTTTTT
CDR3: CASSPGRTNEKLFF

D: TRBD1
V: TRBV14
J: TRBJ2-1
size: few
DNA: TGTGCCAGCAGCCCGCGTGCACAGGGGGCGATATACAATGAGCAGTTCTTC
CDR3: CASSPRAQGAIYNEQFF

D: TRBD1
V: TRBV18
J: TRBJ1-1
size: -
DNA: TGTGCCAGCTCACCGTCAACAGGGGCGTCTGAAGCTTTCTTT
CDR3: CASSPSTGASEAFF

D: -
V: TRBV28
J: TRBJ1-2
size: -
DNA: TGTGCCAGCCAAACGTCCGGGGAGGCTAGCTATGGCTACACCTTC
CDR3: CASQTSGEASYGYTF

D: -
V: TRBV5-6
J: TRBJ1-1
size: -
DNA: TGTGCCAGCAGAGATGGACGGGGGGTGGCCACTGAAGCTTTCTTT
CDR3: CASRDGRGVATEAFF

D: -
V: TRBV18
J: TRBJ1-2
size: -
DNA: TGTGCCAGCTCACCACCAGACCAGGGCAACTATGGCTACACCTTC
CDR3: CASSPPDQGNYGYTF

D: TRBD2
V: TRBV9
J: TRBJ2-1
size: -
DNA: TGTGCCAGCAGTCCCGGGGGGAGTGTTGAGCAGTTCTTC
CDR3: CASSPGGSVEQFF

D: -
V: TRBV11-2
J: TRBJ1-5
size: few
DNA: TGTGCCAGCAGCGCCGGGTCCCAGGGTCAGCCCCAGCATTTT
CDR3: CASSAGSQGQPQHF

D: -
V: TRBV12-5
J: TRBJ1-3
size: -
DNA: TGTGCTAGTGGACCAGGGATCCGCTCTGGAAACACCATATATTTT
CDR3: CASGPGIRSGNTIYF

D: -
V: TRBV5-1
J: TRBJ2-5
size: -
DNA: TGCGCCAGCAGCTTGCGGGGTGGGGAGACCCAGTACTTC
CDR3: CASSLRGGETQYF

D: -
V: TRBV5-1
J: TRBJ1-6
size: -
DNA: TGCGCCAGCAGCTTGGCGGAGAATTCACCCCTCCACTTT
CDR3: CASSLAENSPLHF

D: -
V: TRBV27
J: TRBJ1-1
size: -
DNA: TGTGCCAGCAGTTTCTCTAGTAACACTGAAGCTTTCTTT
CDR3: CASSFSSNTEAFF

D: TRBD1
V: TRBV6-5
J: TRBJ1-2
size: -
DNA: TGTGCCAGCAGTTACTCGGCAGGGGGTAGTGGCTACACCTTC
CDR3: CASSYSAGGSGYTF

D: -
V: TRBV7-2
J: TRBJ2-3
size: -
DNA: TGTGCCAGCAGCTTAGGATTGGTAGGCGGAGATACGCAGTATTTT
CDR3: CASSLGLVGGDTQYF

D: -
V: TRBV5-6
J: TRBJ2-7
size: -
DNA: TGTGCCAGCAGCTTACTGGGGGCGCGGGAGCAGTACTTC
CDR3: CASSLLGAREQYF

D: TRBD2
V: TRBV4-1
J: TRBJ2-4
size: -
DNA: TGCGCCAGCAGCCAATGGACCGCGGGAGACATTCAGTACTTC
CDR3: CASSQWTAGDIQYF

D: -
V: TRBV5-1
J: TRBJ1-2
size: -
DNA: TGCGCCAGCAGTTCCGGGGGTGAGAGCTACACCTTC
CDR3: CASSSGGESYTF

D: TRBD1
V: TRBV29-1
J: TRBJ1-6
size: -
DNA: TGCAGCGGGGGACAGGCGAGCTCCTATAATTCACCCCTCCACTTT
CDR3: CSGGQASSYNSPLHF

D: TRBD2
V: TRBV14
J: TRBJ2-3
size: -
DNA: TGTGCCAGCAGCCGTCCCGGGGGGGTGACAGATACGCAGTATTTT
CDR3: CASSRPGGVTDTQYF

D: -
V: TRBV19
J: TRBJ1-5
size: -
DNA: TGTGCCAGTAGTATGACAGCTAGCAATCAGCCCCAGCATTTT
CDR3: CASSMTASNQPQHF

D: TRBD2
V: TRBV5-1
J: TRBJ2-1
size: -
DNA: TGCGCCAGCAGCTTGGAGTCTGGGCTAGCGGGAAGTATGTTCTTC
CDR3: CASSLESGLAGSMFF

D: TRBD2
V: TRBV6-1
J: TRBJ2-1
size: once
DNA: TGTGCCAGCAGGGCGGGAGGGCCTCGCGGTTATGAGCAGTTCTTC
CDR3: CASRAGGPRGYEQFF

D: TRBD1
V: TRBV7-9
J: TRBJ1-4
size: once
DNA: TGTGCCAGCAGTCAACCCCGGGGACAGATAAAAACTAATGAAAAACTGTTTTTT
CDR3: CASSQPRGQIKTNEKLFF

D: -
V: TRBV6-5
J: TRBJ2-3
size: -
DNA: TGTGCCACCGGGCGAGGGGGACCTCGCACAGATACGCAGTATTTT
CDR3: CATGRGGPRTDTQYF

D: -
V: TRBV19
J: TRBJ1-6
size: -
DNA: TGTGCCAGTAGTCCCTGGCAGTCTCGGGGTTCACCCCTCCACTTT
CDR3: CASSPWQSRGSPLHF

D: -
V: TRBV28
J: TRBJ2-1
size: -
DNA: TGTGCCTGTCGGGCGGGCGGAAAGATCTACAATGAGCAGTTCTTC
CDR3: CACRAGGKIYNEQFF

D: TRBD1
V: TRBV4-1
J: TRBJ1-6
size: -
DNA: TGCGCCAGCAGCCAACATCCGGGACAGGGTAATTCACCCCTCCACTTT
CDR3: CASSQHPGQGNSPLHF

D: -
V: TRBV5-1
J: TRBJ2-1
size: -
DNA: TGCGCCAGCAGCTTGGTAGCGGACCCCTACAATGAGCAGTTCTTC
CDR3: CASSLVADPYNEQFF

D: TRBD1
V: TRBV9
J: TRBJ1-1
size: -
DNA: TGTGCCAGCAGCGCGGGACAGCGGAACACTGAAGCTTTCTTT
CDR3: CASSAGQRNTEAFF

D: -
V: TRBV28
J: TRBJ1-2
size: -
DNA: TGTGCCAGCAGTTCCACGACACGTTATGGCTACACCTTC
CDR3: CASSSTTRYGYTF

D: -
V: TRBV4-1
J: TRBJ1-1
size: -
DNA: TGCGCCAGCAGCCAAGTGGGCAGGACGGGGACTGAAGCTTTCTTT
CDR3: CASSQVGRTGTEAFF

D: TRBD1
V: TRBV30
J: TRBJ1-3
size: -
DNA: TGTGCCTGGAGTACAATAGTAGGTGGACAGGGCTCTGGAAACACCATATATTTT
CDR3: CAWSTIVGGQGSGNTIYF

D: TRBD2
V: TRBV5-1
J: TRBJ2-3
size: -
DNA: TGCGCCAGCACCCGCCTAGCGGACACAGATACGCAGTATTTT
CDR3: CASTRLADTDTQYF

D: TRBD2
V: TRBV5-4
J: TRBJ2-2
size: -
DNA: TGTGCCAGCAGCGGTAGCGGGAGGCGAACCGGGGAGCTGTTTTTT
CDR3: CASSGSGRRTGELFF

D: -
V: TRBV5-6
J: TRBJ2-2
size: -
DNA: TGTGCCAGCAGCTTAGTCAGGGGCACCGGGGAGCTGTTTTTT
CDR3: CASSLVRGTGELFF

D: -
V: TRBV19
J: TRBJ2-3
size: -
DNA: TGTGCCAGTAGTATGTCGCCAGGGAAAGCAGATACGCAGTATTTT
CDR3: CASSMSPGKADTQYF